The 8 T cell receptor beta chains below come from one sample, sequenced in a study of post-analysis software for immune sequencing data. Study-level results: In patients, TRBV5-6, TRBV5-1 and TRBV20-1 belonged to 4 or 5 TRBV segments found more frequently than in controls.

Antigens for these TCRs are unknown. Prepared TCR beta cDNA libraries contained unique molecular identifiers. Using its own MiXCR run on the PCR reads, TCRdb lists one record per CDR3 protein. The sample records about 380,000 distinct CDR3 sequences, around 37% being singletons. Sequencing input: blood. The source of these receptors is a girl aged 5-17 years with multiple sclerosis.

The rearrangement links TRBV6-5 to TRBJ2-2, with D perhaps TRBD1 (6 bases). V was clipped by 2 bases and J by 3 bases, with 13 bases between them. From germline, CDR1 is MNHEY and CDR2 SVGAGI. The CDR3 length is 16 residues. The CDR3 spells CASSYEDRIYTGELFF. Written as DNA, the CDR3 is TGTGCCAGCAGTTACGAGGACAGAATATACACCGGGGAGCTGTTTTTT.

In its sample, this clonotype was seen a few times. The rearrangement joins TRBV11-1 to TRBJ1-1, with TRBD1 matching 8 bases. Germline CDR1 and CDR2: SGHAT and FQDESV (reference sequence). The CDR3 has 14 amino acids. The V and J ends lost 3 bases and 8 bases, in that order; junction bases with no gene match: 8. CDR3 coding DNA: TGTGCCAGCAGCTTTGGACAGGGCACGAAGGAAGCTTTCTTT. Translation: CASSFGQGTKEAFF.

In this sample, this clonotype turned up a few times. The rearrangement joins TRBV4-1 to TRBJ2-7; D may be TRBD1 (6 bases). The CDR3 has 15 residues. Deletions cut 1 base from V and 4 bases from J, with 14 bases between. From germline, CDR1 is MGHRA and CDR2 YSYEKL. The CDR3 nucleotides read TGCGCCAGCAGCCAAGTTAAGGGGGTTTTTTACGAGCAGTACTTC. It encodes CASSQVKGVFYEQYF.

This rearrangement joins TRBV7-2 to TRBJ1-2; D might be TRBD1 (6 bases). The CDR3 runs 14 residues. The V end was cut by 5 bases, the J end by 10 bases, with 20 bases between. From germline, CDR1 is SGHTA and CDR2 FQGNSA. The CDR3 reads CASSLVTGSGDYTF. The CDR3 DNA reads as TGTGCCAGCAGCCTAGTGACAGGTAGCGGCGACTACACCTTC.

The CDR3 loop is CATSDWLSTGELFF. Written as DNA, the CDR3 is TGTGCCACCAGTGATTGGCTTTCCACCGGGGAGCTGTTTTTT. The chain is built from TRBV24-1 and TRBJ2-2, with D hard to call. This CDR3 is 14 amino acids long. Trimming took off 2 bases at V and 4 bases at J, with 7 bases between the two ends. Germline CDR1 and CDR2: KGHDR and SFDVKD.

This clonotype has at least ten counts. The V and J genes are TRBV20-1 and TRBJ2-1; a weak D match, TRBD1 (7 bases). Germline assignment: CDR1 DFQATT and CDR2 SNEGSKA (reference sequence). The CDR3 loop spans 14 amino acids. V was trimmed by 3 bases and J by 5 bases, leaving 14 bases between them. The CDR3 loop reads CSARLRDRDNEQFF. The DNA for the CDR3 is TGCAGTGCTAGGTTGCGGGACAGAGACAATGAGCAGTTCTTC.

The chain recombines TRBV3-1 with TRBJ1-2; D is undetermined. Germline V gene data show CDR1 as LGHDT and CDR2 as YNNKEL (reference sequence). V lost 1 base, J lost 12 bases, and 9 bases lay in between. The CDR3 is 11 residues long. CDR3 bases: TGTGCCAGCAGCCAAGGGGGTAGCCACACCTTC. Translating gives CASSQGGSHTF.

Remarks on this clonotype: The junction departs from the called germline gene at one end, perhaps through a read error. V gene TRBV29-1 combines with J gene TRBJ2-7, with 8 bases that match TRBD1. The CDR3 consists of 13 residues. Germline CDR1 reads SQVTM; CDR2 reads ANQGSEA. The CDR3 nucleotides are TGCGGCGTCAGACAGGGGACGTACTACGAGCAGTACTTC. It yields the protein CGVRQGTYYEQYF.